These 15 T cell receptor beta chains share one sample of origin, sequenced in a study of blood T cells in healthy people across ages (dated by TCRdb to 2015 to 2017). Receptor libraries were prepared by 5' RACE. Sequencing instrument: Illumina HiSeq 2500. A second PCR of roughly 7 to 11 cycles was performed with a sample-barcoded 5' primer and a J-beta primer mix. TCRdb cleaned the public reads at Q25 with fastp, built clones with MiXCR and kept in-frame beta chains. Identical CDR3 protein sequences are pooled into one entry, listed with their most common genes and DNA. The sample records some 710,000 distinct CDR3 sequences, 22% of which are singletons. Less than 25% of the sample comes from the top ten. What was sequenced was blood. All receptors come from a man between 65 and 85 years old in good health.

The CDR3 DNA is TGCAGTGCCGCCGGACAGACACTAGCCAAAAACATTCAGTACTTC. It yields the protein CSAAGQTLAKNIQYF. The rearrangement joins TRBV20-1 to TRBJ2-4, with a weak D call TRBD1 (6 bases). CDR3 length equals 15 residues. The germline gives CDR1 DFQATT, CDR2 SNEGSKA (reference sequence). Trimming removed 6 bases from V and 0 bases from J, with 15 bases in between.

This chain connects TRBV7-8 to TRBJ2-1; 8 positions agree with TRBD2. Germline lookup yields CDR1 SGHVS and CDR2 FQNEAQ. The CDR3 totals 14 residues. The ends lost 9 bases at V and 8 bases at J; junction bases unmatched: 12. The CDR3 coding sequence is TGTGCCAGTCGGGGCCTAGCGGGTGGCCATGAGCAGTTCTTC. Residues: CASRGLAGGHEQFF.

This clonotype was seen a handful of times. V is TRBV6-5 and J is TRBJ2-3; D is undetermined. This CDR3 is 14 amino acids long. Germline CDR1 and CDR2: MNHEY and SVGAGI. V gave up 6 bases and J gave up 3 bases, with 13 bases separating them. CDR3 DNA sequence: TGTGCCAGCAGCTTTGTGGGCGGAACAGATACGCAGTATTTT. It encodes CASSFVGGTDTQYF.

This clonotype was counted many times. The CDR3: CASSRDGNYGYTF. The CDR3 DNA reads TGTGCCAGCAGTCGCGACGGGAACTATGGCTACACCTTC. The chain links TRBV18 to TRBJ1-2; D is ambiguous. The germline CDR1 and CDR2 sequences are KGHSH and LQKENI. Trimming pared 8 bases from V and 2 bases from J, leaving 12 bases between. The length of the CDR3 is 13 residues.

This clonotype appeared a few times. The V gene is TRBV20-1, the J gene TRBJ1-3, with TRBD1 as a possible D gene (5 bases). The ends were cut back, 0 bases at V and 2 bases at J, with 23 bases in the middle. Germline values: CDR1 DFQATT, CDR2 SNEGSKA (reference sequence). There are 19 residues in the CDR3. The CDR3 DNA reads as TGCAGTGCTAGAGATCCCCGGGACCCCAGGTGGGCCCCTGGAAACACCATATATTTT. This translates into CSARDPRDPRWAPGNTIYF.

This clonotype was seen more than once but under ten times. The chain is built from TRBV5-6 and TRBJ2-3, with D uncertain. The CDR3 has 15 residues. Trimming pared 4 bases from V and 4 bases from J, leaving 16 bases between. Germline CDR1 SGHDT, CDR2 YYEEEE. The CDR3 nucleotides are TGTGCCAGCAGCCGTCGGCGGAGAAGCGCAGATACGCAGTATTTT. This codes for CASSRRRRSADTQYF.

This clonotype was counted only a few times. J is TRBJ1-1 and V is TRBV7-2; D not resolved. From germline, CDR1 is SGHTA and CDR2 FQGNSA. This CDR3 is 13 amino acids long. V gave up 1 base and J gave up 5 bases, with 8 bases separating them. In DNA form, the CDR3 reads TGTGCCAGCAGCTTAGTGAAGGGAACTGAAGCTTTCTTT. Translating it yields CASSLVKGTEAFF.

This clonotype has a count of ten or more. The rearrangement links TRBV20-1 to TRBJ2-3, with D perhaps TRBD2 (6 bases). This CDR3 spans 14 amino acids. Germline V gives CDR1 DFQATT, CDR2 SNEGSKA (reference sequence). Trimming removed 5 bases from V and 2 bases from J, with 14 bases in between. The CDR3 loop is CSAGRGEATDTQYF. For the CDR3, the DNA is TGCAGTGCTGGTCGCGGGGAAGCCACAGATACGCAGTATTTT.

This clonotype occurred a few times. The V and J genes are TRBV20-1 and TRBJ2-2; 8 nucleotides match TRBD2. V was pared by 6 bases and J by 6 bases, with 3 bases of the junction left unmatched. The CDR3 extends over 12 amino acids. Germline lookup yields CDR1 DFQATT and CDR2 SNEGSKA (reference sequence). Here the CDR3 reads CSAKRGSGELFF. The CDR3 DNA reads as TGCAGTGCGAAGCGGGGGTCCGGGGAGCTGTTTTTT.

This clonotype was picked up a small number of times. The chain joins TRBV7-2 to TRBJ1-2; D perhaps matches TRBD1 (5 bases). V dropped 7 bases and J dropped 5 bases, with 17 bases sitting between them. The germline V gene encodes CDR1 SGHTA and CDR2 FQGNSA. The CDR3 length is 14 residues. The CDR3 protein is CASNPLDTPYGYTF. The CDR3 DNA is TGTGCCAGCAACCCATTGGACACACCTTATGGCTACACCTTC.

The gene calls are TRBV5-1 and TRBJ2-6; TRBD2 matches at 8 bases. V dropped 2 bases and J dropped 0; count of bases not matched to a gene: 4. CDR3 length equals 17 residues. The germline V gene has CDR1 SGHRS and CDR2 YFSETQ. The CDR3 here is CASSFSGTRSGANVLTF. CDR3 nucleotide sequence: TGCGCCAGCAGCTTTAGCGGGACACGCTCTGGGGCCAACGTCCTGACTTTC.

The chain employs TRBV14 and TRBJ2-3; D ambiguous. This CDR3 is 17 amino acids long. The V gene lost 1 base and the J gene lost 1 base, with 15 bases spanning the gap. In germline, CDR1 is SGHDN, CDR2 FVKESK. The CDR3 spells CASSQGKLYKGTDTQYF. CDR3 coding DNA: TGTGCCAGCAGCCAAGGCAAACTCTACAAGGGCACAGATACGCAGTATTTT.

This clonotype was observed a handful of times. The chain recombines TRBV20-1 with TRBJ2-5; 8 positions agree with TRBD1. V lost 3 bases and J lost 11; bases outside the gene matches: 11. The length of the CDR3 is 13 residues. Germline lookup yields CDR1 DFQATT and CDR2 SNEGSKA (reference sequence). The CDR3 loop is CSASWQGAEEQYF. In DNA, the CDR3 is TGCAGTGCTAGTTGGCAGGGGGCGGAGGAGCAGTACTTC.

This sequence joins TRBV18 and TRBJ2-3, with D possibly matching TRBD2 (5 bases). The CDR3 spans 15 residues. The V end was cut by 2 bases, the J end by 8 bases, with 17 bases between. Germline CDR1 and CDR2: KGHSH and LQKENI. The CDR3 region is CASSPSGPPRATQYF. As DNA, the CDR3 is TGTGCCAGCTCACCAAGCGGACCGCCAAGGGCTACGCAGTATTTT.

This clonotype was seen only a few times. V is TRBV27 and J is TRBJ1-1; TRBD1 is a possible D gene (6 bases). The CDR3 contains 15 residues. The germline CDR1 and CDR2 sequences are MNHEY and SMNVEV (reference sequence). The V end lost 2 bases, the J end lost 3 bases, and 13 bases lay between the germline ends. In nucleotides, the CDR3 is TGTGCCAGCAGTTTAGGGCAGGGGTGGGACACTGAAGCTTTCTTT. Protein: CASSLGQGWDTEAFF.